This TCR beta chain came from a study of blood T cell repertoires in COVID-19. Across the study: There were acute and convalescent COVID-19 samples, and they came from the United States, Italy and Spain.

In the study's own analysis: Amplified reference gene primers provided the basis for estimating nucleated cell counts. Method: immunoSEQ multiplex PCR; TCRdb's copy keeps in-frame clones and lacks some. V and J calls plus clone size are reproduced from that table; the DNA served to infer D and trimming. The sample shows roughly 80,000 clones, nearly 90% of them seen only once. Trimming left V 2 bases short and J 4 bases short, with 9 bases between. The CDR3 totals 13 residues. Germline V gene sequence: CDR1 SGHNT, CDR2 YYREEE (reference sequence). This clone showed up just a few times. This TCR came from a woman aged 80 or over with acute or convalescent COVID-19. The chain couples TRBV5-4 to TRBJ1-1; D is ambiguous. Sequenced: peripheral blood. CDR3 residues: CASSLTWATEAFF. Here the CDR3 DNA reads TGTGCCAGCAGCTTAACATGGGCCACTGAAGCTTTCTTT.